The TCR beta chain under discussion was sequenced for a study of Ad26.COV2.S vaccination and SARS-CoV-2 variants (dated by TCRdb to 2020 to 2022). Context from the whole study: Vaccine-arm donors came from COV1001, a multicentre, randomized, double-blind, placebo-controlled phase I-IIa trial of Ad26.COV2.S in healthy adults. Ad26.COV2.S was administered intramuscularly at 5 x 10^10 or 1 x 10^11 viral particles, either as a single shot or as two shots given 56 days apart. TCRbeta repertoire sequencing was used to assess the specificity and breadth of SARS-CoV-2-reactive T cell receptors after Ad26.COV2.S vaccination. A total of approximately 30 samples were included in the TCR-sequenced set, comprising around 19 Ad26.COV2.S vaccine recipients, 5 placebo recipients and 8 SARS-CoV-2 convalescent individuals. Trial participants were randomized into five groups of five: low-dose or high-dose Ad26.COV2.S given once or twice, or placebo on both occasions. Throughout the experiments and outcome assessment, investigators stayed blinded to trial group allocation.

The immunoSEQ Assay was the method used to sequence TCRbeta CDR3 regions. After extraction, genomic DNA underwent amplification by bias-controlled multiplex PCR, followed by high-throughput sequencing. Per the authors' processing: To quantify the absolute abundance of each unique TCRbeta CDR3 region, sequences were collapsed and filtered. T cell fraction was estimated by normalization of TCRbeta template counts to usable DNA, with usable DNA being measured through amplification of reference genes present in all nucleated cells. Repertoire TCRs were annotated as SARS-CoV-2-specific by exact matching of V gene, CDR3 amino acid sequence and J gene to a known reactive TCR set. The reference SARS-CoV-2 TCR set was derived from MIRA and filtered for enrichment in COVID-19-positive ImmuneCODE repertoires, a step that removed public or cross-reactive TCRs. Based on the MIRA antigens, annotated TCRs were further analysed at the level of specific ORF or position within ORF. Breadth was defined as annotated unique rearrangements over total unique productive rearrangements; depth was the summed frequency of those rearrangements. Group comparisons of TCR breadth used two-sided Wilcoxon rank-sum tests. TCRdb retrieved this table from immuneACCESS and kept in-frame rearrangements only. Not all clones are present; in checked studies, unresolved V genes account for under half, and no reason is known for the remainder. V and J calls and clone size are those listed in that table; D and trimming were worked out from the DNA. The sample profile shows over 400,000 clones; roughly 90% of them were found once. About 1.7% of the sample belongs to the ten largest clones.

The sample's treatment or condition label, in plain terms: roughly 20 received Ad26.COV2.S at low or high dose, single or two shots; 5 received placebo; per-sample allocation not given. For vaccine and placebo recipients, the sequenced repertoires came from samples collected on day 63 after the first injection. Between 29 July and 7 August 2020, Cohort 1b enrolled 25 adults aged 18-55 years at one site in Boston, USA. Ad26.COV2.S was a replication-incompetent adenovirus type 26 vector that expressed a prefusion-stabilized SARS-CoV-2 spike protein derived from the original Wuhan strain. Broader findings and caveats from the paper: After vaccination, substantial breadth of spike-specific CD8+ and CD4+ T cell responses was reported. Ad26.COV2.S recipients had higher spike-specific TCR breadth than placebo recipients (P = 0.0014). According to the authors, total T cell responses may have been underestimated by the TCR breadth and depth analyses. The study lacked the statistical power to compare responses across vaccine doses or regimens. Comparable non-spike TCR breadth was observed between vaccine and placebo recipients, consistent with only spike being contained in the vaccine.

With respect to this clone: Its cognate antigen has yet to be identified. Nothing much larger sits one base from this clone, and base qualities are not available.

From the cysteine up to the phenylalanine, the CDR3 has a length of 15 residues. Solely the CDR3 DNA is kept, with 45 bases framed from the first base. The germline V gene sets CDR1 to MNHEY and CDR2 to SVGAGI. V loses 7 bases at its end and J loses 5 bases; junction bases beyond the gene matches: 5. The TCR sequence derives from a person between 18 and 65 years old who received the Ad26.COV2.S COVID-19 vaccine or a placebo. In this chain, TRBV6-5 is recombined with TRBJ2-1, with 13 bases in between that match TRBD2. The sequencing used peripheral blood, collected in a trial of Ad26.COV2.S vaccine versus placebo. The CDR3 protein is CASTLLAGGNNEQFF. The DNA sequence is TGTGCCAGCACCCTACTAGCGGGGGGGAACAATGAGCAGTTCTTC.